The 15 T cell receptor beta chains in this list originate from one sample, sequenced in a study of T cell changes during pregnancy in multiple sclerosis (dated by TCRdb to the late 2010s). Library creation used the immunoSEQ multiplex PCR assay. TCRdb mirrors the immuneACCESS table, restricted to in-frame sequences. Some clones are absent from its copies; in checked studies, under half trace to an unresolved V gene, and the reason for the others is unknown. This sample has 60,000 to 75,000 clones in its table, and about 92% of those were observed once. The top ten clonotypes cover over 1.1% of the sample. The sequenced sample was peripheral blood, obtained after pregnancy. The receptor source for this set is a female donor with multiple sclerosis, enrolled in a pregnancy study.

This chain joins TRBV7-9 and TRBJ2-2; D is undetermined. Trimming removed 0 bases at V and 0 bases at J, with 5 bases between. Germline CDR1 reads SEHNR; CDR2 reads FQNEAQ (reference sequence). There are 15 residues in the CDR3. The CDR3 DNA reads as TGTGCCAGCAGCTTAGCAAACACGAACACCGGGGAGCTGTTTTTT. Residues: CASSLANTNTGELFF.

The chain joins TRBV11-2 to TRBJ2-7; TRBD2 is a possible D gene (6 bases). The CDR3 is 13 amino acids. Germline V gene lookup returns CDR1 SGHAT and CDR2 FQNNGV. The V and J ends lost 10 bases and 3 bases respectively, with 16 bases between them. The DNA of the CDR3 is TGTGCCACCTCCGGGACTCAAATCTACGAGCAGTACTTC. Residues: CATSGTQIYEQYF.

The genes are TRBV6-4 and TRBJ2-1; 8 nucleotides match TRBD1. Per germline, CDR1 MRHNA and CDR2 SNTAGT. V lost 6 bases to trimming and J lost 8 bases; unmatched junction nucleotides: 12. The CDR3 covers 15 residues. CDR3 DNA sequence: TGTGCCAGCAGACGGGACAGGTCGCCCGGATATGAGCAGTTCTTC. It encodes CASRRDRSPGYEQFF.

This chain joins TRBV10-3 and TRBJ1-2; D perhaps matches TRBD1 (5 bases). Germline V gives CDR1 ENHRY, CDR2 SYGVKD. This CDR3 contains 15 residues. V dropped 3 bases and J dropped 2 bases, with 13 bases sitting between them. CDR3 region: CAISDRQPMNYGYTF. The CDR3 bases are TGTGCCATCAGTGACCGACAGCCGATGAACTATGGCTACACCTTC.

The chain has TRBV18 and TRBJ1-1; 9 bases map to TRBD1. The CDR3 is made up of 17 amino acids. V lost 6 bases and J lost 0; bases outside the gene matches: 11. Germline CDR1 reads KGHSH; CDR2 reads LQKENI. CDR3 nucleotide sequence: TGTGCCAGCTCGCCCCTGGGGACAGGGAATTTGAACACTGAAGCTTTCTTT. Amino acid sequence: CASSPLGTGNLNTEAFF.

This chain uses TRBV7-9 with TRBJ1-3, with 7 bases matching TRBD1. The CDR3 is 15 residues long. Germline V gene sequence: CDR1 SEHNR, CDR2 FQNEAQ (reference sequence). V shed 5 bases and J 7 bases; nucleotides not matched to a gene: 11. The CDR3 region is CASSPPGRGMNTIYF. In DNA form, the CDR3 reads TGTGCCAGCAGCCCTCCCGGCAGGGGGATGAACACCATATATTTT.

J is TRBJ2-3 and V is TRBV9; tentative D call: TRBD2 (6 bases). This CDR3 spans 15 amino acids. Trimming took 0 bases from V and 1 from J, leaving 9 bases between them. Per the germline V gene, CDR1 is SGDLS and CDR2 is YYNGEE. CDR3 residues: CASSVGSSGTDTQYF. In DNA, the CDR3 is TGTGCCAGCAGCGTAGGTTCTAGCGGCACAGATACGCAGTATTTT.

This clone occurred a few times. This chain joins TRBV4-2 and TRBJ1-1; tentatively, D is TRBD1 (5 bases). This CDR3 comprises 13 residues. CDR1 is LGHNA and CDR2 is YNFKEQ in the germline V gene. Trimming left V 6 bases short and J 1 base short, with 9 bases between. The CDR3 DNA is TGTGCCAGCAGTGTACAGGAGAACACTGAAGCTTTCTTT. It encodes CASSVQENTEAFF.

In DNA form, the CDR3 reads TGCGCCAGCAGCCTGGGGGGGGGCACTGAAGCTTTCTTT. The encoded protein is CASSLGGGTEAFF. The V call is TRBV5-1, the J call TRBJ1-1; tentatively, D is TRBD1 (5 bases). Germline values: CDR1 SGHRS, CDR2 YFSETQ. The CDR3 sequence is 13 residues long. V lost 4 bases to trimming and J lost 4 bases, with 11 bases between them.

The chain combines TRBV14 with TRBJ2-5, with D uncertain. The CDR3 length is 16 residues. With 1 base removed from V and 4 bases from J, the gap between germline ends came to 16 bases. CDR1 SGHDN and CDR2 FVKESK come from the germline V gene. Here the CDR3 reads CASSQVLPRGRETQYF. In DNA, the CDR3 is TGTGCCAGCAGCCAAGTCCTCCCCCGCGGCAGAGAGACCCAGTACTTC.

This rearrangement joins TRBV5-5 to TRBJ2-7, with 7 positions matching TRBD1. V gave up 7 bases and J gave up 2 bases; unmatched junction bases: 6. The germline V gene encodes CDR1 SGHKS and CDR2 YYEKEE (reference sequence). The CDR3 covers 13 residues. The CDR3 DNA is TGTGCCAGCGGTACAGGGGCGGCCTACGAGCAGTACTTC. Translation: CASGTGAAYEQYF.

On this clone itself: A junction end diverges from the germline sequence, so it may reflect a read error. V usage is TRBV28 and J usage is TRBJ2-7; the match to TRBD1 covers 10 bases. Germline loops: CDR1 MDHEN, CDR2 SYDVKM. The CDR3 runs to 13 residues. This chain's CDR3 is CASTLSGTGARSF. The CDR3 DNA reads TGTGCCAGCACCTTGTCCGGGACAGGGGCCCGTAGCTTC.

The chain employs TRBV28 and TRBJ2-1; tentative D call: TRBD1 (5 bases). Germline values: CDR1 MDHEN, CDR2 SYDVKM. V was clipped by 5 bases and J by 1 base, with 15 bases between them. This CDR3 spans 16 amino acids. The CDR3 here is CASSPRGRVSYNEQFF. The CDR3 nucleotides read TGTGCCAGCAGTCCTAGGGGCAGGGTTTCCTACAATGAGCAGTTCTTC.

The sample holds one count of this clone. This chain connects TRBV28 to TRBJ2-7; TRBD2 matches 7 bases. After removal of 5 bases from V and 2 bases from J, the junction contained 9 bases not matched to a gene. The CDR3 spans 15 residues. From germline, CDR1 is MDHEN and CDR2 SYDVKM. CDR3 DNA sequence: TGTGCCAGCAGTCTGGGGCAGGGAGGGACCTACGAGCAGTACTTC. As protein: CASSLGQGGTYEQYF.

V and J are TRBV14 and TRBJ2-3, with D perhaps matching TRBD2 (6 bases). The germline V gene has CDR1 SGHDN and CDR2 FVKESK. V lost 7 bases to trimming and J lost 9 bases, with 17 bases between them. The CDR3 extends over 13 amino acids. The CDR3 sequence is CASTPGGGPTQYF. The CDR3 coding sequence is TGTGCCAGCACCCCAGGAGGAGGGCCAACGCAGTATTTT.